This T cell receptor beta chain is drawn from a study of shared clonotypes between healthy human individuals. Once extracted for a subset, genomic DNA was divided evenly among several immunoSEQ plates. This table comes from immunoSEQ multiplex PCR, and its TCRdb copy is limited to in-frame clones, with some not included. This table has about 480,000 clones, around 79% appearing once. Study findings and constraints: Represented diversity (both genetic and exposure-history) was limited by the small number of donors. Sequencing depth was predicted to influence how clonotypes are shared among donors.

Of note for this clone: What it recognizes is unknown.

Trimming shortened V by 6 bases and J by 0 bases, and 20 bases separated the two germline ends. There are 18 residues in the CDR3. Germline V CDR1 and CDR2: MDHEN, SYDVKM. The rearrangement joins TRBV28 to TRBJ2-2; weak D call: TRBD2 (7 bases). Sequencing was carried out using PBMCs. This TCR derives from a woman in her thirties or forties in good health. Some clones in this sample may be carry-over from other donors' samples. CDR3 sequence (DNA): TGTGCCAGCAGCGCCCCTCCCGGGGGGCGATCGAACACCGGGGAGCTGTTTTTT. Translating gives CASSAPPGGRSNTGELFF.